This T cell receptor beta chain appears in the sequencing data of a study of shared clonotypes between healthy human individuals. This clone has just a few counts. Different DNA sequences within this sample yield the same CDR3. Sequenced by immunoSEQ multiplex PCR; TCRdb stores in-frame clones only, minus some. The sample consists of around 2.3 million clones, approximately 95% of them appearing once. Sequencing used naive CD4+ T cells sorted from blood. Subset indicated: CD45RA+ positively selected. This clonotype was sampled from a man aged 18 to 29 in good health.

CDR3: CASSQDRGQGNYGYTF. In DNA, the CDR3 is TGCGCCAGCAGCCAAGATCGGGGACAGGGAAACTATGGCTACACCTTC. The chain combines TRBV4-1 with TRBJ1-2, with 9 bases that match TRBD1. Germline trimming cut 0 bases from V and 2 bases from J; bases unmatched to any gene: 4. The germline CDR1 and CDR2 sequences are MGHRA and YSYEKL. The CDR3 is 16 residues long.